Shown below are 3 T cell receptor beta chains from a single sample sequenced in a study of blood T cell repertoires in COVID-19. Measured with immunoSEQ multiplex PCR; TCRdb has only the in-frame clones, and not every one. Seen here are 450,000 or so clones, roughly 89% observed once, and the top ten hold 0.8% to 0.9%. Sequenced input: peripheral blood. The receptors derive from a man between 18 and 29 years old with COVID-19, enrolled during active disease.

Points on this clone: The same CDR3 can be traced to other DNA sequences in this sample. The rearrangement uses TRBV7-9 and TRBJ2-7; D gene ambiguous. V was cut by 4 bases and J by 3 bases, with 4 bases left in between. CDR1 SEHNR and CDR2 FQNEAQ come from the germline V gene (reference sequence). The CDR3 is made up of 11 amino acids. The CDR3 coding sequence is TGTGCCAGCAGCTCCCTCTACGAGCAGTACTTC. Translating gives CASSSLYEQYF.

This clone has just one count. The chain carries TRBV7-2 and TRBJ2-4; 8 nucleotides agree with TRBD1. Germline V gives CDR1 SGHTA, CDR2 FQGNSA. Germline trimming cut 0 bases from V and 8 bases from J; bases unmatched to any gene: 3. The CDR3 runs 14 residues. CDR3: CASSLAQGQDIQYF. The DNA of the CDR3 is TGTGCCAGCAGCTTAGCACAGGGACAGGACATTCAGTACTTC.

This chain connects TRBV9 to TRBJ2-2, with D uncertain. V lost 4 bases to trimming and J lost 3 bases, with 16 bases between them. CDR3 length: 16 residues. The V gene's germline CDR1 is SGDLS and CDR2 YYNGEE. The CDR3 DNA follows: TGTGCCAGCAGCCCCCAGGTGGTTATTTACACCGGGGAGCTGTTTTTT. As protein: CASSPQVVIYTGELFF.